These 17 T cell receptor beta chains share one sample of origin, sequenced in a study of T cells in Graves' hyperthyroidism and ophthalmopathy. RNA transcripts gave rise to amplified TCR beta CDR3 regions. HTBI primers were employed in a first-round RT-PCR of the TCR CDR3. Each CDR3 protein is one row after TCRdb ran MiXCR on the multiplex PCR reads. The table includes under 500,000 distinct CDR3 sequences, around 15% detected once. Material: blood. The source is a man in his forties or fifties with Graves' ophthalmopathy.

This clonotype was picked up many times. For the CDR3, the DNA is TGTGCCAGCAGCCGTGAGGGAACTGAAGCTTTCTTT. Protein: CASSREGTEAFF. This chain links TRBV3-1 with TRBJ1-1; D ambiguous. Per the germline V gene, CDR1 is LGHDT and CDR2 is YNNKEL (reference sequence). Trimming removed 4 bases at V and 5 bases at J, with 8 bases between. The CDR3 is made up of 12 amino acids. The full variable domain, with the rest looked up from reference TRBV3-1 and TRBJ1-1, is DTAVSQTPKYLVTQMGNDKSIKCEQNLGHDTMYWYKQDSKKFLKIMFSYNNKELIINETVPNRFSPKSPDKAHLNLHINSLELGDSAVYFCASSREGTEAFFGQGTRLTVV.

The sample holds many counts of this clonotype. The CDR3 region has the DNA TGTGCCAGCAGTGATTCAGGGGGCTATAATTCACCCCTCCACTTT. This encodes CASSDSGGYNSPLHF. The chain couples TRBV2 to TRBJ1-6; 7 bases are shared with TRBD1. Trimming took 3 bases from V and 3 from J; bases not matched to a gene: 2. The CDR3 covers 15 residues. Germline-derived CDR1 and CDR2 are SNHLY and FYNNEI.

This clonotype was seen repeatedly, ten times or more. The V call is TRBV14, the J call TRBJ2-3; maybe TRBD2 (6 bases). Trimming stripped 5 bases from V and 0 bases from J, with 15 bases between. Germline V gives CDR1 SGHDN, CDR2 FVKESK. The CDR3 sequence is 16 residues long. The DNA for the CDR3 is TGTGCCAGCAGCAAGCATAGCGGCCTTAGCACAGATACGCAGTATTTT. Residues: CASSKHSGLSTDTQYF.

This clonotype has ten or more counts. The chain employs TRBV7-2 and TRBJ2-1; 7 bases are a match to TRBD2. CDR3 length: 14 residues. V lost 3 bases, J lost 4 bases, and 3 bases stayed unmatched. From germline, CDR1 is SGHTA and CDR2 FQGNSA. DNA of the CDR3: TGTGCCAGCAGCTTCCCTAGCGGATACAATGAGCAGTTCTTC. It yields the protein CASSFPSGYNEQFF. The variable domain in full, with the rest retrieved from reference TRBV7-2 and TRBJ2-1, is GAGVSQSPSNKVTEKGKDVELRCDPISGHTALYWYRQSLGQGLEFLIYFQGNSAPDKSGLPSDRFSAERTGGSVSTLTIQRTQQEDSAVYLCASSFPSGYNEQFFGPGTRLTVL.

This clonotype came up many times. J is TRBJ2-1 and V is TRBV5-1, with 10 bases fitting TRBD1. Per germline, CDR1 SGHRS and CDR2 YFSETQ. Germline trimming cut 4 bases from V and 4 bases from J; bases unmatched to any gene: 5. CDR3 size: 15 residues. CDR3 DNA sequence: TGCGCCAGCAGCGGGGGACAGGGGTTGTACAATGAGCAGTTCTTC. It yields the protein CASSGGQGLYNEQFF.

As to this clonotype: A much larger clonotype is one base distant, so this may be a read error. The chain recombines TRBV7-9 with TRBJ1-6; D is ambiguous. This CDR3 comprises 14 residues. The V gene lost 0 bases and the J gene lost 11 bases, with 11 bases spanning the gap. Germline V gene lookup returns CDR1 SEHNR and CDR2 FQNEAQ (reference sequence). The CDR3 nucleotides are TGTGCCAGCAGCTTAGCCGAGGGTTACACACCCCTCCACTTT. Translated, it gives CASSLAEGYTPLHF. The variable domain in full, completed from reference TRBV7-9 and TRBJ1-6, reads DTGVSQNPRHKITKRGQNVTFRCDPISEHNRLYWYRQTLGQGPEFLTYFQNEAQLEKSRLLSDRFSAERPKGSFSTLEIQRTEQGDSAMYLCASSLAEGYTPLHFGNGTRLTVT.

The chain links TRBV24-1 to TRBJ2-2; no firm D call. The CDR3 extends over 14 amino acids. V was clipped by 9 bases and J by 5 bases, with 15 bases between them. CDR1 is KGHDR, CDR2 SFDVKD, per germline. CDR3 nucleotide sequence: TGTGCCACCTCAACGCGAGTGTTGACCGGGGAGCTGTTTTTT. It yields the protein CATSTRVLTGELFF.

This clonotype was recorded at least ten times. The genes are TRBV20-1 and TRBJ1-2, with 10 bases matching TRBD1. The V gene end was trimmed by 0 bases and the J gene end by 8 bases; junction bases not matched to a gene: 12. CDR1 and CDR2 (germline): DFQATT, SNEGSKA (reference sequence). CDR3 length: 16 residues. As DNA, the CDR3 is TGCAGTGCTAGAGATCTCCCGACAGGGGGCGCGAAGGGCTACACCTTC. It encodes CSARDLPTGGAKGYTF.

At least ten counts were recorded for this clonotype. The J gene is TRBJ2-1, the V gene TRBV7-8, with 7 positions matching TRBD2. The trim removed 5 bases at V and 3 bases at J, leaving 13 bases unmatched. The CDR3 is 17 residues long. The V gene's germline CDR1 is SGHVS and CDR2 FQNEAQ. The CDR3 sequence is CASSISARSGIYNEQFF. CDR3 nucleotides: TGTGCCAGCAGCATTAGTGCCCGGAGCGGGATCTACAATGAGCAGTTCTTC.

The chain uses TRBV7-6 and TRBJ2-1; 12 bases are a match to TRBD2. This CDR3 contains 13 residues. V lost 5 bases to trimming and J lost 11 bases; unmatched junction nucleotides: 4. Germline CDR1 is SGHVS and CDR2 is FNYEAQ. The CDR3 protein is CASSPGTSGQQFF. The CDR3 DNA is TGTGCCAGCAGCCCTGGGACTAGCGGGCAGCAGTTCTTC.

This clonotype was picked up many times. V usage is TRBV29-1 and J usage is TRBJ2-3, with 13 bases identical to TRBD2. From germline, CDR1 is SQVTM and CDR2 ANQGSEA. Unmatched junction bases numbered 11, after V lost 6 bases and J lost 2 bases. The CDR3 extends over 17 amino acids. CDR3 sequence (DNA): TGCAGCGTCACAAAACTAGCGGGAGGGCCGCTCACAGATACGCAGTATTTT. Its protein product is CSVTKLAGGPLTDTQYF.

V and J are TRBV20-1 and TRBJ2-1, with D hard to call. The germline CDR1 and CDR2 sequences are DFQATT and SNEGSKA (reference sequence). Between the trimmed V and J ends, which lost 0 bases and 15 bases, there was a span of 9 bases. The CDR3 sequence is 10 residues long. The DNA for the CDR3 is TGCAGTGCTAGAGATGAGCTACTGTTCTTC. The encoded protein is CSARDELLFF.

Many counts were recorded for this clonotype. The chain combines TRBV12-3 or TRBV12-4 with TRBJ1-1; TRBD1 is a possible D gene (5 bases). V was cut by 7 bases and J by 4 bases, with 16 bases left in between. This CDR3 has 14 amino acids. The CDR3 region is CASNHPGVRTEAFF. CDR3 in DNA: TGTGCCAGCAATCACCCGGGGGTTCGCACTGAAGCTTTCTTT.

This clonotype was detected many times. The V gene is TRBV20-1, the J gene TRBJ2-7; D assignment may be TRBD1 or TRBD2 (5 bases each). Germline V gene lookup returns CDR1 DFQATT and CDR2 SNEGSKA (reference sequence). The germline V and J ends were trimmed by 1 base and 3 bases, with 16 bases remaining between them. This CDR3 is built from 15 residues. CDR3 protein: CSARAQGPPDYEQYF. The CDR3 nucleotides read TGCAGTGCTAGAGCCCAGGGACCCCCGGACTACGAGCAGTACTTC.

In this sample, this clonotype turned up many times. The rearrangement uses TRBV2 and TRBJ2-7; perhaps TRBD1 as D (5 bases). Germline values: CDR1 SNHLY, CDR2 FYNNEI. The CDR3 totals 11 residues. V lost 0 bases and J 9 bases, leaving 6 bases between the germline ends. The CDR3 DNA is TGTGCCAGCAGTGAAGCTACAGGGCAGTACTTC. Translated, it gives CASSEATGQYF.

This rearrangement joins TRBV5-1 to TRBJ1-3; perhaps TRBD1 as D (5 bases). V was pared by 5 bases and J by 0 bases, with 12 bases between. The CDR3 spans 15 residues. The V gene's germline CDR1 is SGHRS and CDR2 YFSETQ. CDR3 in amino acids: CASRPDSVSGNTIYF. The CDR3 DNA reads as TGCGCCAGCAGGCCAGACAGCGTCTCTGGAAACACCATATATTTT.

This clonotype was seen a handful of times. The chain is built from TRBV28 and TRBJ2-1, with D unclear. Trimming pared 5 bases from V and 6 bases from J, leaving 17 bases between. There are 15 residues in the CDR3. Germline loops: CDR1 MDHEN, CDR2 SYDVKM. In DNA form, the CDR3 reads TGTGCCAGCAGTCTACCAGACCTTACTTCCAATGAGCAGTTCTTC. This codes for CASSLPDLTSNEQFF.